These 21 T cell receptor beta chains originate from one sample sequenced in a study of T cell responses to AZD1222 COVID-19 vaccine. Clones were sequenced by immunoSEQ multiplex PCR, and TCRdb holds only the in-frame ones, with some missing. Among 80,000 to 130,000 clones listed, about 89% were seen once. Sequenced here: peripheral blood, sampled on day 0 of AZD1222 vaccination. The receptors here all came from an adult in good health.

The chain links TRBV5-1 to TRBJ1-1, with 7 positions matching TRBD1. The germline V gene has CDR1 SGHRS and CDR2 YFSETQ. V dropped 4 bases and J dropped 2; count of bases not matched to a gene: 11. This CDR3 region has 16 residues. CDR3 sequence: CASSLIGQAGNTEAFF. The CDR3 DNA sequence: TGCGCCAGCAGCCTCATCGGACAGGCCGGAAACACTGAAGCTTTCTTT. The whole variable domain, remainder taken from reference TRBV5-1 and TRBJ1-1, is KAGVTQTPRYLIKTRGQQVTLSCSPISGHRSVSWYQQTPGQGLQFLFEYFSETQRNKGNFPGRFSGRQFSNSRSEMNVSTLELGDSALYLCASSLIGQAGNTEAFFGQGTRLTVV.

V usage is TRBV24-1 and J usage is TRBJ1-5, with 7 bases matching TRBD1. Trimming took 4 bases from V and 2 from J; bases not matched to a gene: 4. CDR1 is KGHDR and CDR2 is SFDVKD in the germline V gene. This CDR3 region has 15 residues. CDR3 amino acids: CATSEDRLGNQPQHF. The CDR3 coding sequence is TGTGCCACCAGTGAGGACAGGTTGGGCAATCAGCCCCAGCATTTT.

The chain recombines TRBV5-1 with TRBJ2-2; TRBD2 aligns across 7 bases. Germline CDR1 is SGHRS and CDR2 is YFSETQ. CDR3 length equals 14 residues. Trimming removed 5 bases from V and 5 bases from J; junction bases left unmatched: 6. The CDR3 loop reads CASRRGRETGELFF. The CDR3 nucleotides are TGCGCCAGCAGACGAGGGCGGGAGACCGGGGAGCTGTTTTTT.

The chain recombines TRBV19 with TRBJ1-1, with 9 bases lining up with TRBD1. There are 15 residues in the CDR3. The trim removed 7 bases at V and 5 bases at J, leaving 11 bases unmatched. Germline-derived CDR1 and CDR2 are LNHDA and SQIVND (reference sequence). CDR3 sequence reads: CASTDRGTRWTEAFF. The CDR3 DNA follows: TGTGCCAGTACCGACAGGGGGACCAGGTGGACTGAAGCTTTCTTT.

The chain recombines TRBV7-2 with TRBJ1-2, with D uncertain. The CDR3 is 16 residues long. Trimming removed 6 bases from V and 1 base from J, with 18 bases in between. The V gene's germline CDR1 is SGHTA and CDR2 FQGNSA. This CDR3 is CASRLEGGAHNYGYTF. In nucleotides, the CDR3 is TGTGCCAGCAGACTAGAGGGAGGCGCTCATAACTATGGCTACACCTTC.

The genes are TRBV19 and TRBJ2-5; D unclear. The CDR3 runs 12 residues. The ends were cut back, 8 bases at V and 4 bases at J, with 11 bases in the middle. The V gene's germline CDR1 is LNHDA and CDR2 SQIVND (reference sequence). CDR3 sequence reads: CASGYMGETQYF. CDR3 nucleotides: TGTGCCAGTGGATACATGGGAGAGACCCAGTACTTC.

V usage is TRBV5-6 and J usage is TRBJ2-1; 8 bases match TRBD2. This CDR3 is built from 17 residues. The trim removed 5 bases at V and 0 bases at J, leaving 10 bases unmatched. Germline CDR1 reads SGHDT; CDR2 reads YYEEEE. CDR3 loop: CASSRTAGGTSYNEQFF. In DNA, the CDR3 is TGTGCCAGCAGTCGGACGGCGGGAGGTACCTCCTACAATGAGCAGTTCTTC. The whole variable domain, remainder taken from reference TRBV5-6 and TRBJ2-1, is DAGVTQSPTHLIKTRGQQVTLRCSPKSGHDTVSWYQQALGQGPQFIFQYYEEEERQRGNFPDRFSGHQFPNYSSELNVNALLLGDSALYLCASSRTAGGTSYNEQFFGPGTRLTVL.

V gene TRBV6-2 or TRBV6-3 combines with J gene TRBJ2-3; D perhaps matches TRBD2 (6 bases). The germline V and J ends were trimmed by 5 bases and 3 bases, with 9 bases remaining between them. Germline V gives CDR1 MNHEY, CDR2 SVGEGT. CDR3 length: 13 amino acids. The CDR3 region has the DNA TGTGCCAGCAGTCGGGAGAGGACAGATACGCAGTATTTT. Its translation is CASSRERTDTQYF.

The genes are TRBV9 and TRBJ1-3; 7 nucleotides agree with TRBD1. This CDR3 is 16 amino acids long. The V segment lost 3 bases and the J segment 2 bases; nucleotides outside the gene matches: 8. In germline, CDR1 is SGDLS, CDR2 YYNGEE. The CDR3 sequence is CASSAPPTGPGNTIYF. The CDR3 DNA sequence: TGTGCCAGCAGCGCACCACCGACAGGGCCTGGAAACACCATATATTTT.

The table lists this clone with a few counts. The chain recombines TRBV18 with TRBJ2-7; 11 positions agree with TRBD2. Germline V gene lookup returns CDR1 KGHSH and CDR2 LQKENI. Germline trimming cut 1 base from V and 3 bases from J; bases unmatched to any gene: 5. The CDR3 covers 16 residues. CDR3 sequence (DNA): TGTGCCAGCTCACCACGAGGCGGGACTAGCGGCTACGAGCAGTACTTC. This codes for CASSPRGGTSGYEQYF.

This rearrangement joins TRBV19 to TRBJ1-5, with no clear D. The CDR3 runs 15 residues. V lost 5 bases and J lost 2, with 13 bases in between. CDR1 LNHDA and CDR2 SQIVND come from the germline V gene (reference sequence). The CDR3, as DNA: TGTGCCAGTAGTGGTTCGGTTTATGGCAATCAGCCCCAGCATTTT. This gives the protein CASSGSVYGNQPQHF.

The rearrangement uses TRBV5-1 and TRBJ2-1; 9 nucleotides agree with TRBD2. Germline lookup yields CDR1 SGHRS and CDR2 YFSETQ. With V trimmed by 0 bases and J by 2 bases, 3 bases remained unmatched. This CDR3 has 16 residues. The CDR3 sequence is CASSLASSGTYNEQFF. The DNA of the CDR3 is TGCGCCAGCAGCTTGGCCTCTAGCGGGACCTACAATGAGCAGTTCTTC. The full variable domain, its missing parts supplied by reference TRBV5-1 and TRBJ2-1, is KAGVTQTPRYLIKTRGQQVTLSCSPISGHRSVSWYQQTPGQGLQFLFEYFSETQRNKGNFPGRFSGRQFSNSRSEMNVSTLELGDSALYLCASSLASSGTYNEQFFGPGTRLTVL.

CDR3 DNA: TGTGCCAGCAGTTTGCAGGGGGTCCCAGATACGCAGTATTTT. This codes for CASSLQGVPDTQYF. The rearrangement links TRBV28 to TRBJ2-3; 7 nucleotides agree with TRBD1. V lost 3 bases, J lost 4 bases, and 4 bases stayed unmatched. This CDR3 spans 14 amino acids. Germline assignment: CDR1 MDHEN and CDR2 SYDVKM.

The chain combines TRBV19 with TRBJ1-2, with TRBD1 as a possible D gene (6 bases). Looked up from germline, CDR1 is LNHDA and CDR2 is SQIVND (reference sequence). Trimming pared 4 bases from V and 8 bases from J, leaving 11 bases between. There are 12 residues in the CDR3. The CDR3 DNA follows: TGTGCCAGTAGTACGGGGGGGGCGGGCTACACCTTC. Protein sequence: CASSTGGAGYTF. Full variable domain (remainder filled in from reference TRBV19 and TRBJ1-2): DGGITQSPKYLFRKEGQNVTLSCEQNLNHDAMYWYRQDPGQGLRLIYYSQIVNDFQKGDIAEGYSVSREKKESFPLTVTSAQKNPTAFYLCASSTGGAGYTFGSGTRLTVV.

The chain joins TRBV9 to TRBJ2-3, with D possibly matching TRBD1 (6 bases). Germline V gene lookup returns CDR1 SGDLS and CDR2 YYNGEE. V lost 3 bases and J lost 2, with 13 bases in between. This CDR3 is 15 amino acids long. The CDR3 loop is CASSGTANPTDTQYF. Written as DNA, the CDR3 is TGTGCCAGCAGCGGGACAGCGAATCCCACAGATACGCAGTATTTT.

The chain carries TRBV6-6 and TRBJ1-2; D uncertain. The germline CDR1 and CDR2 sequences are MNHNY and SVGAGI (reference sequence). V shed 8 bases and J shed 7 bases, with 20 bases lying between them. CDR3 length: 14 residues. The CDR3 is CASWNREVSSGYTF. The CDR3 region has the DNA TGTGCCAGCTGGAACAGAGAGGTGTCGAGTGGCTACACCTTC.

This clone was found once. V gene TRBV13 combines with J gene TRBJ1-2; D ambiguous. Germline V gene sequence: CDR1 PRHDT, CDR2 FYEKMQ (reference sequence). V lost 0 bases and J 4 bases, leaving 18 bases between the germline ends. This CDR3 comprises 17 residues. CDR3 sequence (DNA): TGTGCCAGCAGCTTAGGGAATCGAGGAAGAGGCATCTATGGCTACACCTTC. The encoded protein is CASSLGNRGRGIYGYTF.

CDR3 residues: CASSLGTNYGYTF. In nucleotides, the CDR3 is TGTGCCAGCAGTCTGGGGACTAACTATGGCTACACCTTC. The chain links TRBV28 to TRBJ1-2, with D hard to call. V was pared by 5 bases and J by 0 bases, with 7 bases between. The CDR3 has 13 residues. CDR1 and CDR2 from the germline V gene are MDHEN and SYDVKM.

Here the CDR3 reads CASSYGQYTDTQYF. The CDR3 region has the DNA TGTGCCAGCAGTTATGGACAGTACACAGATACGCAGTATTTT. The J gene is TRBJ2-3, the V gene TRBV7-8; D is possibly TRBD1 (6 bases). This CDR3 is built from 14 residues. Germline loops: CDR1 SGHVS, CDR2 FQNEAQ. V gave up 6 bases and J gave up 2 bases, with 12 bases separating them.

The CDR3 DNA is TGTGCCAGCAGCCAAGTTGGGGTACAAGAGACCCAGTACTTC. This sequence encodes CASSQVGVQETQYF. The V call is TRBV14, the J call TRBJ2-5; D remains unclear. Germline loops: CDR1 SGHDN, CDR2 FVKESK. This CDR3 contains 14 residues. V gave up 1 base and J gave up 2 bases, with 8 bases separating them. Drawing the rest from reference TRBV14 and TRBJ2-5, the complete variable domain is EAGVTQFPSHSVIEKGQTVTLRCDPISGHDNLYWYRRVMGKEIKFLLHFVKESKQDESGMPNNRFLAERTGGTYSTLKVQPAELEDSGVYFCASSQVGVQETQYFGPGTRLLVL.

This chain joins TRBV11-3 and TRBJ2-1; TRBD2 might be the D (6 bases). V gave up 1 base and J gave up 6 bases, with 13 bases separating them. There are 15 residues in the CDR3. CDR1 is SGHNT and CDR2 is YENEEA in the germline V gene. In DNA form, the CDR3 reads TGTGCCAGCAGCTTAGTGGACCGGAGGGGCAATGAGCAGTTCTTC. Translating gives CASSLVDRRGNEQFF.